This entry lists 2 T cell receptor beta chains sequenced from one sample in a study of T cell changes during pregnancy in multiple sclerosis. TCRdb keeps only in-frame clones here, not all; method: immunoSEQ multiplex PCR. The table has approximately 40,000 clones, roughly nine tenths seen once. The sample in question was CD4+ T cells from peripheral blood mononuclear cells, obtained in the second trimester of pregnancy. Source of these receptors: a female donor with multiple sclerosis, enrolled in a pregnancy study.

The chain recombines TRBV19 with TRBJ2-3; the match to TRBD2 covers 8 bases. CDR3 length: 15 amino acids. Germline CDR1 reads LNHDA; CDR2 reads SQIVND (reference sequence). V gave up 8 bases and J gave up 0 bases; unmatched junction bases: 7. The CDR3 loop reads CASREAGVSTDTQYF. The CDR3 DNA is TGTGCCAGTCGGGAAGCGGGAGTAAGCACAGATACGCAGTATTTT.

The table lists this clone with a few counts. V is TRBV5-4 and J is TRBJ1-2; the D is unclear. In germline, CDR1 is SGHNT, CDR2 YYREEE (reference sequence). The length of the CDR3 is 15 residues. Trimming removed 0 bases from V and 5 bases from J, with 14 bases in between. The CDR3 protein is CASSLVGPGRYGYTF. The CDR3 bases are TGTGCCAGCAGCTTGGTTGGGCCGGGGAGGTATGGCTACACCTTC. Full variable domain (missing parts from reference TRBV5-4 and TRBJ1-2): ETGVTQSPTHLIKTRGQQVTLRCSSQSGHNTVSWYQQALGQGPQFIFQYYREEENGRGNFPPRFSGLQFPNYSSELNVNALELDDSALYLCASSLVGPGRYGYTFGSGTRLTVV.